This T cell receptor (beta chain) stems from a study of technical replicates of blood from a handful of donors. Produced via immunoSEQ multiplex PCR; TCRdb's table is partial and in-frame only. The repertoire includes approximately 75,000 clones, roughly 92% of them detected once, and 0.41% sits in the top ten. CDR3 size: 18 residues. Germline V gene data show CDR1 as SGHKS and CDR2 as YYEKEE (reference sequence). V was pared by 1 base and J by 5 bases, with 13 bases of the junction left unmatched. The sample consisted of T cells isolated from PBMCs. The rearrangement uses TRBV5-5 and TRBJ1-1; 11 bases are a match to TRBD1. The clonotype comes from a human donor in good health. CDR3 bases: TGTGCCAGCAGCTTGAGTTATAGGACAGGGGGCCAGAGTACTGAAGCTTTCTTT. Residues: CASSLSYRTGGQSTEAFF.